The 31 T cell receptor beta chains given below trace back to one sample, sequenced in a study of T cell responses to AZD1222 COVID-19 vaccine. Only in-frame clones appear in the TCRdb table, and some are missing; sequencing was by immunoSEQ multiplex PCR. Among 90,000 to 120,000 clones listed, around 95% were seen once. This material consisted of peripheral blood, taken on day 0 of AZD1222 vaccination. The receptors derive from an adult in good health.

The chain has TRBV30 and TRBJ1-4; 8 bases agree with TRBD1. CDR1 GTSNPN and CDR2 SVGIG come from the germline V gene (reference sequence). This CDR3 is 15 amino acids long. V gave up 2 bases and J gave up 8 bases; unmatched junction bases: 10. The CDR3 nucleotides are TGTGCCTGGAGTATACAGGGGGTAGGGAGGGAAAAACTGTTTTTT. The encoded protein is CAWSIQGVGREKLFF.

J is TRBJ1-2 and V is TRBV25-1; 7 positions agree with TRBD1. The CDR3 covers 16 residues. The V and J ends lost 4 bases and 3 bases, in that order; junction bases with no gene match: 11. In germline, CDR1 is MGHDK, CDR2 SYGVNS. The CDR3 spells CASSGVQGRRDYGYTF. In DNA form, the CDR3 reads TGTGCCAGCAGTGGAGTACAGGGGCGGCGGGACTATGGCTACACCTTC.

The chain combines TRBV9 with TRBJ1-2; 12 nucleotides match TRBD1. CDR1 SGDLS and CDR2 YYNGEE come from the germline V gene. The CDR3 consists of 16 residues. V gave up 3 bases and J gave up 7 bases; unmatched junction bases: 10. The CDR3 DNA reads as TGTGCCAGCAGCGCCACGGGACAGGGGGCAGGTGGTGGCTACACCTTC. Translated: CASSATGQGAGGGYTF.

The gene calls are TRBV12-1 and TRBJ2-2; the table gives TRBD2 as D, unverified against the DNA. TRBV12-1 is listed as a pseudogene. The CDR3 runs 15 residues. CDR3 in amino acids: CASSFSTVNTGELFF. As DNA, the CDR3 is TGTGCCAGCAGCTTCTCCACGGTGAACACCGGGGAGCTGTTTTTT.

The chain carries TRBV5-1 and TRBJ2-3; 13 bases agree with TRBD2. This CDR3 spans 19 amino acids. CDR1 is SGHRS, CDR2 YFSETQ, per germline. V shed 0 bases, J shed 4 bases, and the junction held 11 bases outside the gene matches. The CDR3 here is CASSLAGGLAGFSADTQYF. The CDR3 nucleotides are TGCGCCAGCAGCTTGGCCGGGGGACTAGCGGGATTCTCGGCAGATACGCAGTATTTT.

CDR3 coding DNA: TGTGCCAGCACCCGTTACACAGATACGCAGTATTTT. Translating it yields CASTRYTDTQYF. The genes are TRBV28 and TRBJ2-3; D call uncertain. This CDR3 region has 12 residues. Deletions cut 7 bases from V and 2 bases from J, with 7 bases between. Germline V CDR1 and CDR2: MDHEN, SYDVKM.

V gene TRBV18 combines with J gene TRBJ1-1, with 12 bases aligning to TRBD1. There are 17 residues in the CDR3. Germline V lookup: CDR1 KGHSH, CDR2 LQKENI. V lost 6 bases, J lost 4 bases, and 12 bases stayed unmatched. For the CDR3, the DNA is TGTGCCAGCTCCTCCTTGCTCCAGGGACAGGGGGCCACTGAAGCTTTCTTT. It specifies CASSSLLQGQGATEAFF. Based on the CDR3 plus reference TRBV18 and TRBJ1-1, the full variable domain is NAGVMQNPRHLVRRRGQEARLRCSPMKGHSHVYWYRQLPEEGLKFMVYLQKENIIDESGMPKERFSAEFPKEGPSILRIQQVVRGDSAAYFCASSSLLQGQGATEAFFGQGTRLTVV.

The V call is TRBV6-2 or TRBV6-3, the J call TRBJ2-2; possibly TRBD2 for D (6 bases). Germline values: CDR1 MNHEY, CDR2 SVGEGT. The CDR3 runs to 15 residues. V was pared by 7 bases and J by 6 bases, with 18 bases between. Written as DNA, the CDR3 is TGTGCCAGCAACCCTCGGGGAGTAGCGGCCGGGGAGCTGTTTTTT. It specifies CASNPRGVAAGELFF.

The chain employs TRBV4-1 and TRBJ2-6, with 10 bases that match TRBD1. CDR1 MGHRA and CDR2 YSYEKL come from the germline V gene. V dropped 3 bases and J dropped 0; count of bases not matched to a gene: 5. This CDR3 has 18 amino acids. CDR3 nucleotide sequence: TGCGCCAGCAGCCACCAAGGGACAGGGGTCTCTGGGGCCAACGTCCTGACTTTC. Its protein product is CASSHQGTGVSGANVLTF.

The rearrangement links TRBV3-1 (or the pseudogene TRBV3-2) to TRBJ2-3; the D call may be TRBD1 or TRBD2 (5 bases each). The germline V gene has CDR1 LGHDT and CDR2 YNNKEL (reference sequence). There are 16 residues in the CDR3. The ends were cut back, 1 base at V and 4 bases at J, with 15 bases in the middle. This chain's CDR3 is CASSQASPGTSDTQYF. In DNA, the CDR3 is TGTGCCAGCAGCCAAGCGTCTCCCGGGACGTCAGATACGCAGTATTTT.

The V and J genes are TRBV10-3 and TRBJ1-1; weak D call: TRBD1 (6 bases). Germline V gene sequence: CDR1 ENHRY, CDR2 SYGVKD. V lost 3 bases and J lost 2, with 10 bases in between. This CDR3 is 14 amino acids long. As DNA, the CDR3 is TGTGCCATCAGTGACTCGGGGGCTAACACTGAAGCTTTCTTT. It translates to CAISDSGANTEAFF.

The chain couples TRBV28 to TRBJ2-7, with a tentative D call TRBD1 (6 bases). Per the germline V gene, CDR1 is MDHEN and CDR2 is SYDVKM. This CDR3 is 13 amino acids long. The germline V and J ends were trimmed by 5 bases and 0 bases, with 8 bases remaining between them. The CDR3 nucleotides are TGTGCCAGCAGTCAGGGGAGCTCCTACGAGCAGTACTTC. Translating gives CASSQGSSYEQYF.

The chain couples TRBV5-1 to TRBJ2-3, with 8 positions matching TRBD2. V dropped 4 bases and J dropped 0; count of bases not matched to a gene: 10. The CDR3 sequence is 17 residues long. Germline CDR1 SGHRS, CDR2 YFSETQ. CDR3 DNA: TGCGCCAGCAGCCCGCCGGTGGTAGCGGGAAGCACAGATACGCAGTATTTT. This gives the protein CASSPPVVAGSTDTQYF.

The chain carries TRBV7-9 and TRBJ2-3, with a possible D match to TRBD1 (6 bases). Trimming stripped 1 base from V and 1 base from J, with 9 bases between. The CDR3 has 15 residues. Germline V CDR1 and CDR2: SEHNR, FQNEAQ (reference sequence). Written as DNA, the CDR3 is TGTGCCAGCAGCTTAGGGTCAGGGGGCACAGATACGCAGTATTTT. This gives the protein CASSLGSGGTDTQYF.

The V gene is TRBV10-3, the J gene TRBJ2-5; 12 bases match TRBD2. Germline V gives CDR1 ENHRY, CDR2 SYGVKD. V lost 4 bases, J lost 5 bases, and 2 bases stayed unmatched. The CDR3 spans 14 residues. CDR3 DNA: TGTGCCATCAGTGGGACTAGCGGGGTGGAGACCCAGTACTTC. Translated: CAISGTSGVETQYF.

The V and J genes are TRBV6-5 and TRBJ2-5; D not certain. V was trimmed by 4 bases and J by 11 bases, leaving 17 bases between them. The CDR3 spans 13 residues. Germline V gives CDR1 MNHEY, CDR2 SVGAGI. The CDR3 loop is CASSSRRSLSQYF. The DNA of the CDR3 is TGTGCCAGCAGTTCGAGACGGTCCTTGTCTCAGTACTTC.

CDR3 sequence: CASSLGLAVYNEQFF. CDR3 bases: TGTGCCAGCAGCCTGGGACTAGCGGTATACAATGAGCAGTTCTTC. This chain uses TRBV2 with TRBJ2-1; TRBD2 matches 11 bases. Germline lookup yields CDR1 SNHLY and CDR2 FYNNEI. The CDR3 covers 15 residues. V dropped 6 bases and J dropped 4; count of bases not matched to a gene: 5.

The CDR3 DNA follows: TGTGCCAGCAGTTTGGCCGGGACGCCCTATAATTCACCCCTCCACTTT. Amino acids: CASSLAGTPYNSPLHF. The chain combines TRBV27 with TRBJ1-6; D perhaps matches TRBD1 (5 bases). CDR1 is MNHEY, CDR2 SMNVEV, per germline (reference sequence). This CDR3 spans 16 amino acids. The V end was cut by 3 bases, the J end by 2 bases, with 11 bases between.

This chain links TRBV7-9 with TRBJ1-2, with a weak D call TRBD1 (6 bases). With 5 bases removed from V and 7 bases from J, the gap between germline ends came to 14 bases. Germline V gene data show CDR1 as SEHNR and CDR2 as FQNEAQ (reference sequence). The CDR3 loop spans 13 amino acids. The CDR3 DNA reads as TGTGCCAGCAGCCTCCCGGGGGGCGGTGGCTACACCTTC. Protein sequence: CASSLPGGGGYTF.

The chain has TRBV28 and TRBJ2-5; D might be TRBD2 (6 bases). The V and J ends lost 6 bases and 5 bases respectively, with 13 bases between them. Germline CDR1 reads MDHEN; CDR2 reads SYDVKM. The CDR3 runs to 13 residues. The CDR3 DNA follows: TGTGCCAGCAGCCCGGGGACTCCGGAGACCCAGTACTTC. Amino acids: CASSPGTPETQYF.

V usage is TRBV3-1 (or the pseudogene TRBV3-2) and J usage is TRBJ2-2; D is uncertain. CDR3 size: 12 residues. The V gene lost 3 bases and the J gene lost 8 bases, with 7 bases spanning the gap. The V gene's germline CDR1 is LGHDT and CDR2 YNNKEL (reference sequence). Here the CDR3 reads CASSQTVGELFF. The CDR3 DNA reads TGTGCCAGCAGCCAGACGGTGGGGGAGCTGTTTTTT.

The chain couples TRBV5-1 to TRBJ2-1; 8 bases map to TRBD2. Germline V gene data show CDR1 as SGHRS and CDR2 as YFSETQ. V lost 7 bases, J lost 4 bases, and 10 bases stayed unmatched. The CDR3 extends over 15 amino acids. This chain's CDR3 is CASAGGTSGYNEQFF. The CDR3 nucleotides read TGCGCCAGCGCTGGGGGAACTAGCGGATACAATGAGCAGTTCTTC.

The chain is built from TRBV13 and TRBJ1-1; 9 bases agree with TRBD1. Germline-derived CDR1 and CDR2 are PRHDT and FYEKMQ (reference sequence). With 5 bases clipped from V and 6 bases from J, the junction kept 7 bases outside the gene matches. The CDR3 contains 14 residues. The CDR3 DNA is TGTGCCAGCAGCGCCGGGACAGGGACCGCTGAAGCTTTCTTT. Translated: CASSAGTGTAEAFF.

V is TRBV6-2 or TRBV6-3 and J is TRBJ1-5; D is unclear. Trimming took off 0 bases at V and 9 bases at J, with 6 bases between the two ends. Germline CDR1 reads MNHEY; CDR2 reads SVGEGT. This CDR3 has 12 residues. The CDR3 bases are TGTGCCAGCAGTTACTCCGATAGGCCCCAGCATTTT. Translated: CASSYSDRPQHF.

The rearrangement links TRBV29-1 to TRBJ2-7; TRBD1 agrees at 8 bases. Germline CDR1 and CDR2: SQVTM and ANQGSEA. This CDR3 contains 14 residues. V lost 6 bases to trimming and J lost 2 bases; unmatched junction nucleotides: 9. The CDR3 sequence: CSVSTDRGTYEQYF. The CDR3, as DNA: TGCAGCGTATCCACCGACAGGGGAACCTACGAGCAGTACTTC.

This chain links TRBV9 with TRBJ2-3, with 8 bases aligning to TRBD1. V shed 2 bases, J shed 3 bases, and the junction held 8 bases outside the gene matches. The CDR3 covers 16 residues. Germline V lookup: CDR1 SGDLS, CDR2 YYNGEE. Written as DNA, the CDR3 is TGTGCCAGCAGCGTCAGCTCAGGGGGCGGGACAGATACGCAGTATTTT. Protein sequence: CASSVSSGGGTDTQYF.

This chain uses TRBV19 with TRBJ2-2; 7 bases match TRBD1. The germline CDR1 and CDR2 sequences are LNHDA and SQIVND (reference sequence). This CDR3 region has 14 residues. Trimming cost V 10 bases and J 5 bases; bases outside gene matches: 10. This CDR3 is CATKGTAGTGELFF. The DNA of the CDR3 is TGTGCCACCAAGGGGACAGCCGGGACCGGGGAGCTGTTTTTT.

The chain has TRBV5-1 and TRBJ1-5; no clear D gene. CDR1 is SGHRS, CDR2 YFSETQ, per germline. The CDR3 extends over 15 amino acids. V was trimmed by 0 bases and J by 0 bases, leaving 7 bases between them. The CDR3, as DNA: TGCGCCAGCAGCTTGGACGGTGATAGCAATCAGCCCCAGCATTTT. Encoded protein: CASSLDGDSNQPQHF.

This rearrangement joins TRBV9 to TRBJ1-4; 10 bases line up with TRBD1. Losses at the gene ends were 3 bases for V and 6 bases for J; bases not matched to a gene: 14. The germline V gene has CDR1 SGDLS and CDR2 YYNGEE. This CDR3 is 18 amino acids long. CDR3 nucleotides: TGTGCCAGCAGCGCACCCCAGAACGTGACAGGGGGCGATGAAAAACTGTTTTTT. This sequence encodes CASSAPQNVTGGDEKLFF.

The DNA of the CDR3 is TGCGCCAGCAGCTCCGTTTGGGGGGTTGTGAATAGCAATCAGCCCCAGCATTTT. Amino acid sequence: CASSSVWGVVNSNQPQHF. The rearrangement links TRBV4-1 to TRBJ1-5; D might be TRBD1 (5 bases). This CDR3 has 18 amino acids. Germline assignment: CDR1 MGHRA and CDR2 YSYEKL. V was trimmed by 5 bases and J by 0 bases, leaving 20 bases between them.

The chain uses TRBV14 and TRBJ1-4; unclear D gene. This CDR3 is 16 amino acids long. V lost 0 bases and J lost 8, with 16 bases in between. CDR1 is SGHDN and CDR2 is FVKESK in the germline V gene. This CDR3 is CASSQDVVGVREKLFF. The CDR3 nucleotides read TGTGCCAGCAGCCAAGACGTCGTCGGGGTACGGGAAAAACTGTTTTTT. Variable domain in full (rest from reference TRBV14 and TRBJ1-4): EAGVTQFPSHSVIEKGQTVTLRCDPISGHDNLYWYRRVMGKEIKFLLHFVKESKQDESGMPNNRFLAERTGGTYSTLKVQPAELEDSGVYFCASSQDVVGVREKLFFGSGTQLSVL.